The clone carrying this T cell receptor (beta chain) appeared a single time. The sample comes from a study of blood T cell repertoires in COVID-19. This table comes from immunoSEQ multiplex PCR, and its TCRdb copy is limited to in-frame clones, with some not included. Among around 150,000 clones, just over 90% were seen once, and the ten largest hold under 2%. The ends lost 3 bases at V and 3 bases at J; junction bases unmatched: 13. The CDR3 contains 17 residues. Germline V lookup: CDR1 SQVTM, CDR2 ANQGSEA. The sequencing sample was made of peripheral blood. This sequence was found in a woman aged 55 to 70 with COVID-19, enrolled during active disease. V and J are TRBV29-1 and TRBJ2-2; 7 bases line up with TRBD1. CDR3 in DNA: TGCAGCGTTGATGTTGGGGGCAGGGGGTCTTACACCGGGGAGCTGTTTTTT. Protein product: CSVDVGGRGSYTGELFF.